Listed below are T cell receptor beta chains from one sample, sequenced in a study of shared clonotypes between healthy human individuals. The repertoire was sequenced with immunoSEQ multiplex PCR; TCRdb's copy has only in-frame clones and lacks some. The data contain about 2.1 million clones, roughly 93% of them singletons. Source material: naive CD8+ T cells from PBMCs. Receptors were obtained from a man younger than 35 in good health. Some clones in this sample may be carry-over from other donors' samples. CDR3s include the opening cysteine and the closing phenylalanine or tryptophan. Each record gives: CDR3 protein, J gene, V gene, clone size, D gene. D genes are given only for firm matches. Only some rows state a clone size, as once, few, many or a class for expanded clones.

CDR3aa: CASSAKGLPNQPQHF; j_gene: TRBJ1-5; v_gene: TRBV6-5; abundance: NA; d_gene: NA
CDR3aa: CASSYMTGEKNIQYF; j_gene: TRBJ2-4; v_gene: TRBV19; abundance: NA; d_gene: TRBD1
CDR3aa: CASSEGGSSYNEQFF; j_gene: TRBJ2-1; v_gene: TRBV6-1; abundance: NA; d_gene: NA
CDR3aa: CARSPDVMQGSSYNEQFF; j_gene: TRBJ2-1; v_gene: TRBV5-3; abundance: once; d_gene: NA
CDR3aa: CASSEDRDLRSDNEQFF; j_gene: TRBJ2-1; v_gene: TRBV18; abundance: NA; d_gene: TRBD1
CDR3aa: CASSQEGRGGNQPQHF; j_gene: TRBJ1-5; v_gene: TRBV4-1; abundance: NA; d_gene: NA
CDR3aa: CASSLEYYEQYF; j_gene: TRBJ2-7; v_gene: TRBV7-9; abundance: once; d_gene: NA
CDR3aa: CASSSSAGGTDTQYF; j_gene: TRBJ2-3; v_gene: TRBV28; abundance: NA; d_gene: TRBD2
CDR3aa: CASSSRTGTKDTEAFF; j_gene: TRBJ1-1; v_gene: TRBV5-1; abundance: NA; d_gene: TRBD1
CDR3aa: CASSQRPLKRGGGNTIYF; j_gene: TRBJ1-3; v_gene: TRBV4-3; abundance: NA; d_gene: NA
CDR3aa: CASSLAASGDNEQFF; j_gene: TRBJ2-1; v_gene: TRBV5-1; abundance: NA; d_gene: TRBD2
CDR3aa: CASSESDPTRDREGDVCNQPQHF; j_gene: TRBJ1-5; v_gene: TRBV6-1; abundance: NA; d_gene: TRBD1
CDR3aa: CASSSPGLAADNEQFF; j_gene: TRBJ2-1; v_gene: TRBV28; abundance: NA; d_gene: TRBD2
CDR3aa: CASRDRGYYNEQFF; j_gene: TRBJ2-1; v_gene: TRBV27; abundance: NA; d_gene: TRBD1
CDR3aa: CASSPPGLNTEAFF; j_gene: TRBJ1-1; v_gene: TRBV5-6; abundance: NA; d_gene: NA
CDR3aa: CATTPRIDTGELFF; j_gene: TRBJ2-2; v_gene: TRBV6-5; abundance: NA; d_gene: NA
CDR3aa: CASSPRTVFTEAFF; j_gene: TRBJ1-1; v_gene: TRBV7-8; abundance: NA; d_gene: NA
CDR3aa: CASSWGTGGTSYEQYF; j_gene: TRBJ2-7; v_gene: TRBV7-9; abundance: NA; d_gene: TRBD1
CDR3aa: CASSFSLGQAYYEQYF; j_gene: TRBJ2-7; v_gene: TRBV27; abundance: few; d_gene: NA
CDR3aa: CASTGVSNYEQYF; j_gene: TRBJ2-7; v_gene: TRBV10-2; abundance: once; d_gene: NA
CDR3aa: CASTTDGDPNYGYTF; j_gene: TRBJ1-2; v_gene: TRBV27; abundance: NA; d_gene: NA
CDR3aa: CASSLERGLYGYTF; j_gene: TRBJ1-2; v_gene: TRBV7-9; abundance: NA; d_gene: NA
CDR3aa: CASTGGDRAYNEQFF; j_gene: TRBJ2-1; v_gene: TRBV27; abundance: NA; d_gene: TRBD1
CDR3aa: CASSRQGRMNTEAFF; j_gene: TRBJ1-1; v_gene: TRBV21-1; abundance: NA; d_gene: NA
CDR3aa: CSVEDPGQGSYEQYF; j_gene: TRBJ2-7; v_gene: TRBV29-1; abundance: NA; d_gene: TRBD1
CDR3aa: CATSKTLGANVLTF; j_gene: TRBJ2-6; v_gene: TRBV15; abundance: NA; d_gene: NA
CDR3aa: CASSFGTGKAEAFF; j_gene: TRBJ1-1; v_gene: TRBV5-1; abundance: NA; d_gene: NA
CDR3aa: CASSFMAETNTEAFF; j_gene: TRBJ1-1; v_gene: TRBV19; abundance: NA; d_gene: NA
CDR3aa: CASSAVGVSYGYTF; j_gene: TRBJ1-2; v_gene: TRBV9; abundance: NA; d_gene: NA
CDR3aa: CASSGDREKPHEKLFF; j_gene: TRBJ1-4; v_gene: TRBV9; abundance: NA; d_gene: TRBD1
CDR3aa: CSAKDGYEQYF; j_gene: TRBJ2-7; v_gene: TRBV29-1; abundance: NA; d_gene: NA
CDR3aa: CASSLGPEAFF; j_gene: TRBJ1-1; v_gene: TRBV5-1; abundance: NA; d_gene: NA
CDR3aa: CASSQVSGGLYNEQFF; j_gene: TRBJ2-1; v_gene: TRBV18; abundance: NA; d_gene: TRBD2
CDR3aa: CASSYIGASNEQFF; j_gene: TRBJ2-1; v_gene: TRBV19; abundance: NA; d_gene: NA
CDR3aa: CASSLAHVTSGSAGANVLTF; j_gene: TRBJ2-6; v_gene: TRBV5-4; abundance: NA; d_gene: TRBD2
CDR3aa: CASSFFAEYYEQYF; j_gene: TRBJ2-7; v_gene: TRBV11-2; abundance: NA; d_gene: NA
CDR3aa: CASSPTGPGNQPQHF; j_gene: TRBJ1-5; v_gene: TRBV7-9; abundance: NA; d_gene: NA
CDR3aa: CASSLAAGTNNEQFF; j_gene: TRBJ2-1; v_gene: TRBV7-9; abundance: once; d_gene: NA
CDR3aa: CASSPRTGIYGYTF; j_gene: TRBJ1-2; v_gene: TRBV7-6; abundance: NA; d_gene: TRBD1
CDR3aa: CASVSYLGRDIPRSYNEQFF; j_gene: TRBJ2-1; v_gene: TRBV27; abundance: NA; d_gene: NA